These 5 T cell receptor beta chains were all obtained from the same sample, sequenced in a study of shared clonotypes between healthy human individuals. Assay: immunoSEQ multiplex PCR; the TCRdb copy retains only in-frame clones and omits some. The table has roughly 490,000 clones, approximately 80% seen once. Sequencing used PBMCs. The receptors were gathered from a woman aged 40-49 years in good health. Some clones in this sample may be carry-over from other donors' samples.

The chain joins TRBV14 to TRBJ1-2, with 9 bases that match TRBD1. The germline CDR1 and CDR2 sequences are SGHDN and FVKESK. This CDR3 region has 16 residues. J gave up 2 bases and V 6 bases, and 10 bases lay outside the gene matches. The CDR3 DNA reads as TGTGCCAGCAGACCCCATCACAGGGGGCGCAACTATGGCTACACCTTC. Translated: CASRPHHRGRNYGYTF.

The chain carries TRBV5-8 and TRBJ2-5; no reliable D call. Germline V gene lookup returns CDR1 SGHTS and CDR2 YDEGEE. Trimming removed 0 bases at V and 2 bases at J, with 11 bases between. The CDR3 runs 15 residues. This CDR3 is CASSLAGRIQETQYF. The CDR3 DNA reads as TGTGCCAGCAGCTTGGCTGGACGGATACAAGAGACCCAGTACTTC.

The gene calls are TRBV6-1 and TRBJ1-1, with D tentatively TRBD1 (5 bases). This CDR3 comprises 15 residues. Germline V gene lookup returns CDR1 MNHNS and CDR2 SASEGT. Deletions cut 2 bases from V and 1 base from J, with 11 bases between. CDR3: CASSESFGANTEAFF. The CDR3 DNA is TGTGCCAGCAGTGAATCGTTTGGGGCGAACACTGAAGCTTTCTTT.

Here the CDR3 DNA reads TGTGCCAGCAATCCGTTGACTAGCGACTACGAGCAGTACTTC. Amino acid sequence: CASNPLTSDYEQYF. The chain uses TRBV2 and TRBJ2-7, with 8 bases aligning to TRBD2. Germline-derived CDR1 and CDR2 are SNHLY and FYNNEI. J gave up 3 bases and V 7 bases, and 8 bases lay outside the gene matches. The CDR3 is made up of 14 amino acids.

This clone was counted only a few times. The chain recombines TRBV2 with TRBJ1-1; D not certain. Germline lookup yields CDR1 SNHLY and CDR2 FYNNEI. V lost 4 bases and J 3 bases, leaving 9 bases between the germline ends. The CDR3 is made up of 13 amino acids. The DNA for the CDR3 is TGTGCCAGCAGTGTTGATGGCTACACTGAAGCTTTCTTT. Its protein product is CASSVDGYTEAFF.